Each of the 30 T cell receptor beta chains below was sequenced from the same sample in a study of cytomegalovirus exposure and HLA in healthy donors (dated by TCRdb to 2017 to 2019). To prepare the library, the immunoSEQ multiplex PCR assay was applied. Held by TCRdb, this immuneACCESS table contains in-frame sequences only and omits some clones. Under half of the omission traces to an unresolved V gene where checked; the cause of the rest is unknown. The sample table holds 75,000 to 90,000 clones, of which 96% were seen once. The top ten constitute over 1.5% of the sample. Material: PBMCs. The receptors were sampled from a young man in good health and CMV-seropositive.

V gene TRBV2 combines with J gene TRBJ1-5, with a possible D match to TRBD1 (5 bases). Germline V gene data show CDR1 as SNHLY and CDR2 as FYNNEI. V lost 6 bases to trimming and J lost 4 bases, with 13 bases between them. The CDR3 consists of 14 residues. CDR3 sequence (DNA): TGTGCCAGCAGAAAAGGGGAGGGAAATCAGCCCCAGCATTTT. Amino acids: CASRKGEGNQPQHF.

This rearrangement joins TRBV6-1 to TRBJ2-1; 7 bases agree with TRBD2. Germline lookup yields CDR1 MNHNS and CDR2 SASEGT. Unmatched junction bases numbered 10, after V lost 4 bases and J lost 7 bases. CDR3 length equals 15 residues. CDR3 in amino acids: CASSAPGRAINEQFF. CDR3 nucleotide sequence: TGTGCCAGCAGTGCCCCGGGGAGGGCGATTAATGAGCAGTTCTTC.

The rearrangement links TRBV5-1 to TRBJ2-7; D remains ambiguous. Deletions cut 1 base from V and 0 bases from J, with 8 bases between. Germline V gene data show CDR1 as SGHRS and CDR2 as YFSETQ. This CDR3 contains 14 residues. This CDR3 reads CASSLNRFSYEQYF. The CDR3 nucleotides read TGCGCCAGCAGCTTGAACAGATTCTCCTACGAGCAGTACTTC.

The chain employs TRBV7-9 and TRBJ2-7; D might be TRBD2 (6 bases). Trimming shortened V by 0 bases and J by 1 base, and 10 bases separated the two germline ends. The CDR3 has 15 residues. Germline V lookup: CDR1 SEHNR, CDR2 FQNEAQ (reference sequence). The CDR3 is CASSLASGTSYEQYF. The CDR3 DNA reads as TGTGCCAGCAGCTTAGCTTCCGGGACTTCCTACGAGCAGTACTTC.

As DNA, the CDR3 is TGTGCCAGCATCCAAACACCGGGACAGGGGGCTACTGGGGCCAACGTCCTGACTTTC. Translated, it gives CASIQTPGQGATGANVLTF. The gene calls are TRBV28 and TRBJ2-6; 12 bases are shared with TRBD1. Germline trimming cut 7 bases from V and 2 bases from J; bases unmatched to any gene: 12. The CDR3 extends over 19 amino acids. Germline values: CDR1 MDHEN, CDR2 SYDVKM.

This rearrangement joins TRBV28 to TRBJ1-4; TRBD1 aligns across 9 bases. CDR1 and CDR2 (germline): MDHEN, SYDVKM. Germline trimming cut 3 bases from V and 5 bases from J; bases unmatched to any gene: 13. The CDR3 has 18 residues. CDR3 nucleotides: TGTGCCAGCAGTTTCGATCGGGACAGGGACTTTGAGAATGAAAAACTGTTTTTT. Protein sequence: CASSFDRDRDFENEKLFF.

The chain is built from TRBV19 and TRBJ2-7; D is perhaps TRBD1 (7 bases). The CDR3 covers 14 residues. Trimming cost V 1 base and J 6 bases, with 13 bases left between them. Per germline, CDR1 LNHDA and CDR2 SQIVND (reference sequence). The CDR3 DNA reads TGTGCCAGTAGTATAGGCGGGACAGCCGCCGAGCAGTACTTC. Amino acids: CASSIGGTAAEQYF.

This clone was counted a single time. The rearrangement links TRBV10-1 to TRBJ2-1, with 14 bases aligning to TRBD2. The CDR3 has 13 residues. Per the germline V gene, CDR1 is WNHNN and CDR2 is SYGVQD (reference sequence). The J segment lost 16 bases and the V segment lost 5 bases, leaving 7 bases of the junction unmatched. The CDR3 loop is CASSPGTSGRYFF. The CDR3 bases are TGCGCCAGCAGTCCCGGGACTAGCGGGAGATATTTCTTC.

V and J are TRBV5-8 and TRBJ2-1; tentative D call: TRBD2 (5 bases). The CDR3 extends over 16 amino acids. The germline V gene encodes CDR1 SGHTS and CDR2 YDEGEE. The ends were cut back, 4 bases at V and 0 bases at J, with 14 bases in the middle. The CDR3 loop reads CASSPRTGSSYNEQFF. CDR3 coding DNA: TGTGCCAGCAGCCCCAGGACGGGGAGCTCCTACAATGAGCAGTTCTTC.

CDR3 sequence (DNA): TGTGCCTGGGAGGGGCTAGCGGGCATCTTCCGACCAGATACGCAGTATTTT. Protein product: CAWEGLAGIFRPDTQYF. This rearrangement joins TRBV30 to TRBJ2-3, with 8 bases lining up with TRBD2. The CDR3 is made up of 17 amino acids. CDR1 is GTSNPN, CDR2 SVGIG, per germline (reference sequence). J lost 4 bases, V lost 5 bases, and 17 bases had no gene match.

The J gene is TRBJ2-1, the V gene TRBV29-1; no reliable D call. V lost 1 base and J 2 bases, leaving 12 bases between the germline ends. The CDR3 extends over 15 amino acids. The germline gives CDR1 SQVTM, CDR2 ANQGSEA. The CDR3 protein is CSVEGGSGPYNEQFF. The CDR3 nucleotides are TGCAGCGTTGAAGGTGGCTCTGGTCCCTACAATGAGCAGTTCTTC.

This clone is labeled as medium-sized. CDR3 region: CASSERTEGTEAFF. CDR3 DNA: TGTGCCAGCAGTGAAAGGACAGAGGGGACTGAAGCTTTCTTT. The chain uses TRBV6-1 and TRBJ1-1, with a tentative D call TRBD1 (6 bases). The V and J ends lost 2 bases and 5 bases respectively, with 12 bases between them. Germline-derived CDR1 and CDR2 are MNHNS and SASEGT. This CDR3 has 14 amino acids.

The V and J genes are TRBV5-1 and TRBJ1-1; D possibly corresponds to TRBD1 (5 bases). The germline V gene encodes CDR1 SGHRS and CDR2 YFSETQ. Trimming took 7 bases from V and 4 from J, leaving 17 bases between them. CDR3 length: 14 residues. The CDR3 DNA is TGCGCCAGCTCGACATGGGAGGGGAGCACTGAAGCTTTCTTT. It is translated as CASSTWEGSTEAFF. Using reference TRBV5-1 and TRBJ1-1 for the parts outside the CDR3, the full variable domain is KAGVTQTPRYLIKTRGQQVTLSCSPISGHRSVSWYQQTPGQGLQFLFEYFSETQRNKGNFPGRFSGRQFSNSRSEMNVSTLELGDSALYLCASSTWEGSTEAFFGQGTRLTVV.

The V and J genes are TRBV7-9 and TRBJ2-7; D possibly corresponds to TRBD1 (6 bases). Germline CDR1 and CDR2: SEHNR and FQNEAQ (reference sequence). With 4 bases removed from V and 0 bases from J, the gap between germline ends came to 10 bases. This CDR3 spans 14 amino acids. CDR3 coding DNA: TGTGCCAGCAGCTCCGGACAGACCTCCTACGAGCAGTACTTC. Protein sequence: CASSSGQTSYEQYF.

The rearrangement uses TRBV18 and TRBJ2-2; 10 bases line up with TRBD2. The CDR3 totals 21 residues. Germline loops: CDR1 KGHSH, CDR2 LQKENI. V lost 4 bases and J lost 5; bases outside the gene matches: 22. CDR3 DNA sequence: TGTGCCAGCTCACTTCGGCGGATACAGGGAGCGGGAGGGCCGAGGACCGGGGAGCTGTTTTTT. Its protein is CASSLRRIQGAGGPRTGELFF.

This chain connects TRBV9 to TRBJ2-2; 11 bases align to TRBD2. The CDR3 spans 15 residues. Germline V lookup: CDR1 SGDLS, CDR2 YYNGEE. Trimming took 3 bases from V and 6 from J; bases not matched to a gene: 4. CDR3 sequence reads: CASSELAGAAGELFF. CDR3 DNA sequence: TGTGCCAGCAGCGAACTAGCGGGAGCGGCCGGGGAGCTGTTTTTT.

The CDR3: CASSLWSTSGRRRSTDTQYF. The CDR3 nucleotides read TGTGCCAGCAGTTTATGGTCGACTAGCGGGAGGCGACGGAGCACAGATACGCAGTATTTT. The rearrangement links TRBV27 to TRBJ2-3, with TRBD2 matching 13 bases. The CDR3 contains 20 residues. V lost 1 base, J lost 0 bases, and 10 bases stayed unmatched. Germline CDR1 MNHEY, CDR2 SMNVEV (reference sequence).

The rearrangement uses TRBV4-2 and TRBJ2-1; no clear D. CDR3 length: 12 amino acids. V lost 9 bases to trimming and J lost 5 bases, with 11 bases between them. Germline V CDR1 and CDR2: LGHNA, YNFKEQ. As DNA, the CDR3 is TGTGCCAGTGATGCTTCGGACAATGAGCAGTTCTTC. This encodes CASDASDNEQFF.

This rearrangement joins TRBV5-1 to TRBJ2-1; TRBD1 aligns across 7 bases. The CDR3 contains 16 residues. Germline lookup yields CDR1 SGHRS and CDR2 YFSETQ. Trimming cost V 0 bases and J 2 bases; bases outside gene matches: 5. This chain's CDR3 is CASSLGRGIPYNEQFF. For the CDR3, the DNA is TGCGCCAGCAGCTTGGGCAGGGGGATACCCTACAATGAGCAGTTCTTC.

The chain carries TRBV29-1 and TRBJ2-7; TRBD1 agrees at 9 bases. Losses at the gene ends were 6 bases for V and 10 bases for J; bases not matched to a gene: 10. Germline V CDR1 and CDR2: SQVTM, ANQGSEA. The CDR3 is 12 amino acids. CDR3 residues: CSVRTGALTQYF. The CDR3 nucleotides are TGCAGCGTGAGGACAGGGGCGCTCACCCAGTACTTC.

Written as DNA, the CDR3 is TGTGCCAGCAGCGTAGGGGGCAGGGATCGTTACGAGCAGTACTTC. This codes for CASSVGGRDRYEQYF. V gene TRBV9 combines with J gene TRBJ2-7; possible D gene TRBD1, 5 bases. Trimming removed 0 bases at V and 4 bases at J, with 14 bases between. CDR1 is SGDLS, CDR2 YYNGEE, per germline. The CDR3 has 15 amino acids.

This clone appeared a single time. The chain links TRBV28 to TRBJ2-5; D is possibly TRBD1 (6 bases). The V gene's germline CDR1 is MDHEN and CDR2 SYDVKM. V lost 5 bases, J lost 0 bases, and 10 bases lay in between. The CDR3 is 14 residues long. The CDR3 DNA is TGTGCCAGCAGTAGTGGACAGAACCAAGAGACCCAGTACTTC. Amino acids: CASSSGQNQETQYF.

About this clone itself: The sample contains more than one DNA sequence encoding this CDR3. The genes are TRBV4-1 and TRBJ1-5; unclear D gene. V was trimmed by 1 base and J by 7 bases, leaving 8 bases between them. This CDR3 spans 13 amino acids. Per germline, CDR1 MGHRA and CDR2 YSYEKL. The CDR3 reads CASSQGGYQPQHF. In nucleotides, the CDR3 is TGCGCCAGCAGCCAAGGAGGGTACCAGCCCCAGCATTTT.

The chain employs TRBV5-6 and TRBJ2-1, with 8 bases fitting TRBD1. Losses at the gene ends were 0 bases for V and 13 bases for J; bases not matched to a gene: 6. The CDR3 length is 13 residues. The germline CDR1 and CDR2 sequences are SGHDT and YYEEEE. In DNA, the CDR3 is TGTGCCAGCAGCTTGGTGGCAGGGGGCGCCCAGTTCTTC. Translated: CASSLVAGGAQFF.

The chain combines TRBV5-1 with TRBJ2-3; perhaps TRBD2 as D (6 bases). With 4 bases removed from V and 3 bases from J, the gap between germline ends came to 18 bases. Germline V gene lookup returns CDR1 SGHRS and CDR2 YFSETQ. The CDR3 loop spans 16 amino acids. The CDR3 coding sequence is TGCGCCAGCAGCCCGGACGAGGGCGCGGGGACAGATACGCAGTATTTT. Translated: CASSPDEGAGTDTQYF.

CDR3 sequence (DNA): TGTGCCAGTAGTAACCTCCGAGGACAGCCGGTCTACGAGCAGTACTTC. As protein: CASSNLRGQPVYEQYF. The chain links TRBV19 to TRBJ2-7, with D perhaps TRBD1 (6 bases). The CDR3 totals 16 residues. The germline gives CDR1 LNHDA, CDR2 SQIVND (reference sequence). V was trimmed by 4 bases and J by 3 bases, leaving 19 bases between them.

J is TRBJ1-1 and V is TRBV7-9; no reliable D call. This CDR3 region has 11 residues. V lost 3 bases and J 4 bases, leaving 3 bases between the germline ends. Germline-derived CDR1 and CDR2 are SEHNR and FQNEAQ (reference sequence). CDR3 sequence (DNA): TGTGCCAGCAGCTTCGGCACTGAAGCTTTCTTT. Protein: CASSFGTEAFF. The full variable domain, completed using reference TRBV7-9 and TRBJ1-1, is DTGVSQNPRHKITKRGQNVTFRCDPISEHNRLYWYRQTLGQGPEFLTYFQNEAQLEKSRLLSDRFSAERPKGSFSTLEIQRTEQGDSAMYLCASSFGTEAFFGQGTRLTVV.

The CDR3 sequence is CSVVSSGATEAFF. DNA for the CDR3: TGCAGCGTTGTTTCATCAGGGGCCACTGAAGCTTTCTTT. The genes are TRBV29-1 and TRBJ1-1; D is possibly TRBD1 (6 bases). This CDR3 contains 13 residues. Germline loops: CDR1 SQVTM, CDR2 ANQGSEA. The ends were cut back, 4 bases at V and 4 bases at J, with 13 bases in the middle.

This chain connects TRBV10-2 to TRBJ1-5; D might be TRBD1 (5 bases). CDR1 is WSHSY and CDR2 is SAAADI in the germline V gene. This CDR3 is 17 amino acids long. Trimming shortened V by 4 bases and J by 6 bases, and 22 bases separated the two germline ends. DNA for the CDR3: TGCGCCAGCAGTGTCAGTGGGGCGCCAATAATGGGTCAGCCCCAGCATTTT. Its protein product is CASSVSGAPIMGQPQHF.

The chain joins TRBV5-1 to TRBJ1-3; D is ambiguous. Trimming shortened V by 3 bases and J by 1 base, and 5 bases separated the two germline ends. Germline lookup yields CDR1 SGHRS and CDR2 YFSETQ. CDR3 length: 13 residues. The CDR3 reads CASSSGSGNTIYF. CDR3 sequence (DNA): TGCGCCAGCAGCTCGGGTTCTGGAAACACCATATATTTT.